This TCR beta chain was sequenced in a study of blood T cells in healthy people across ages. Whole-study results and caveats: Unsorted PBMC input precluded a conclusive naive versus antigen-experienced comparison. Older individuals had lower TCR beta diversity per million T cells (the decline was roughly linear).

This clonotype showed up many times. Its specificity is unknown. A junction boundary mismatches the germline segment, possibly from a read error. Germline V gene data show CDR1 as SGHRS and CDR2 as YFSETQ. The CDR3 spans 13 residues. The donors, all healthy, were Caucasians living in Russia, aged about 6 to 100. With a J-beta primer mix and a sample-barcoded 5' primer, a second PCR ran 7 to 11 cycles. Each of the cDNA molecules was tagged by a template-switch adaptor with 12 random nucleotides. TCRdb itself ran the 5' RACE reads through MiXCR, one entry per CDR3 protein. The top ten clones hold approximately 4.1% of a sample with 1.5 million or so distinct CDR3 sequences, approximately 43% of them seen once.

The TCR originated in a woman between 18 and 29 years old in good health. Source material: blood. This chain links TRBV5-1 with TRBJ1-2; the D is unclear. The CDR3 loop reads CASSLDPNYGYTF. The CDR3 DNA reads TGTGCCAGCAGCCTCGACCCTAACTATGGCTACACCTTC.